This note documents a single TCR beta chain sequence. This clonotype has a handful of counts. Its antigen has not been determined. Per-base quality was not reported, and no clone a single base away is much larger than it. The sample's treatment or condition label is to be understood as: live attenuated yellow fever vaccine strain. A standard Ficoll-Paque protocol was used to isolate PBMCs from peripheral blood. Dynabeads CD4 and CD8 positive selection kits were used to isolate the CD4 and CD8 T-cell fractions. RNA was extracted with TriZol from bulk PBMCs, CD4 and CD8 fractions, and dextramer-positive and dextramer-negative fractions. Counted from cysteine to phenylalanine, this CDR3 has 14 amino acids. Solely the CDR3 DNA is kept, with 42 bases framed from the first base. CDR1 and CDR2 are drawn from the germline V gene (reference sequence): DFQATT, SNEGSKA. Trimming takes 1 base from V and 3 bases from J, and the germline ends sit 12 bases apart.

TCR cDNA was synthesized by 5'RACE template switching, through which a universal primer site and unique molecular identifiers were introduced. Priming for cDNA synthesis came from both the TCR alpha and TCR beta constant segments. Library amplification used two PCR steps, and the second PCR step added sample barcodes and sequencing adapters. Sequencing of the libraries was done on either Illumina HiSeq 2500 (2x100 bp) or NovaSeq (2x150 bp). On the study's bioinformatics: Reads were demultiplexed and collapsed into UMI consensus sequences with MIGEC, and V(D)J alignment was performed with MiXCR. Vaccine-responding clonotypes were defined with edgeR using replicate PBMC samples, requiring FDR below 0.01 and a log2 fold change above 5 up to day 15. CD4 or CD8 identity was assigned to each bulk clonotype according to whether the clonotype was present at higher abundance in the sequenced CD4 repertoire or the sequenced CD8 repertoire. The public sequencing data were trimmed at Q25 with fastp and processed into clonotypes with MiXCR by TCRdb, which kept only in-frame beta chains. Identical CDR3 proteins give one entry, which carries the most common genes and DNA. TCRdb, rather than the study authors, made the V and J calls. The sample data list 150,000 to 200,000 distinct CDR3 sequences, and 6.2% of these were observed just once. Under 3% of the sample rests with the top ten.

The source of the sample is a study of T cells after yellow fever vaccination (dated by TCRdb to the late 2010s). Some background on the complete study: The SMART-Seq v4 Ultra Low Input RNA kit was used to prepare libraries from fractions with low cell numbers. To track T-cell clones before and after primary and booster YFV17D yellow fever vaccination, bulk TCR alpha and beta repertoires were sequenced longitudinally. The cohort comprised two healthy male donors, one aged 18 to 30 and one aged 30 to 39 years. Bulk PBMC replicates and cell subsets were isolated from blood drawn at multiple timepoints before and after both primary and secondary immunization.

Overall results and qualifications from the work: After the booster, most of the clones that had expanded following primary vaccination were detected again (around 97% of CD4 and more than 85% of CD8), which suggests that memory was broadly maintained. Because abundant contaminating clonotypes from the bulk population could be contained in FACS-sorted repertoires, computational filtering was required. A small fraction of clonotypes appeared in both the CD4 and CD8 compartments, likely as a result of convergent recombination. Compared with the primary T-cell response, the secondary T-cell response was faster but weaker, reaching its peak on day 5 rather than on day 15. The study included only a couple of donors, which limits how far the findings can be generalized.

The specimen comprised CD4+ T cells sorted from PBMCs, sampled on the day of the first yellow fever vaccination. The chain is made from TRBV20-1 and TRBJ2-5; the D call could be TRBD1 or TRBD2, with each sharing 6 bases. This clonotype was sampled from a man aged 18 to 30 who received the YFV17D yellow fever vaccine. This receptor has the CDR3 CSARGGDTKETQYF. Here is the DNA: TGCAGTGCTAGAGGGGGGGACACCAAAGAGACCCAGTACTTC.